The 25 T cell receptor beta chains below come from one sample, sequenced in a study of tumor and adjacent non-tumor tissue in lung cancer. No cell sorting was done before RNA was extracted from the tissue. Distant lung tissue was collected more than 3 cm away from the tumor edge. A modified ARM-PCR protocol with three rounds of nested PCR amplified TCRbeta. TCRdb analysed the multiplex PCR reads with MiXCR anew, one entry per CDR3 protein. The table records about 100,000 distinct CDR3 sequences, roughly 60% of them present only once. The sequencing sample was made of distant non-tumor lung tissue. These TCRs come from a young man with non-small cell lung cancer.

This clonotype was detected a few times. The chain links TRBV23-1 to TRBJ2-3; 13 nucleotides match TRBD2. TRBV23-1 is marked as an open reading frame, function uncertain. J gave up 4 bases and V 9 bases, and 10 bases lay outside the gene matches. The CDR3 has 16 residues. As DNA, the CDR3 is TGCGCCAGGATCGGGACTAGCGGGACGTGCGCAGATACGCAGTATTTT. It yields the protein CARIGTSGTCADTQYF.

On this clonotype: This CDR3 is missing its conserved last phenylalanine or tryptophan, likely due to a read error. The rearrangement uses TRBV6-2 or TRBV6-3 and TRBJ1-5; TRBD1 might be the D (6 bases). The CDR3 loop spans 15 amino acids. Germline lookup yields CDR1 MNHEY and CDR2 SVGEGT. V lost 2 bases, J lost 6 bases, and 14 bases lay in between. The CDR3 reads CASSYTSRGSQPQHL. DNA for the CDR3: TGTGCCAGCAGTTACACTTCCAGGGGATCTCAGCCCCAGCATCTT.

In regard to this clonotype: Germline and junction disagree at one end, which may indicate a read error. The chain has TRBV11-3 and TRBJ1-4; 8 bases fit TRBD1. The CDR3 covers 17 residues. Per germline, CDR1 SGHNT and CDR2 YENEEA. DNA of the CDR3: TGTGCCAGCAGCTCATGGACAGGGAGTTCGCTTAATGAAGAACTGTCTTTT. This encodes CASSSWTGSSLNEELSF. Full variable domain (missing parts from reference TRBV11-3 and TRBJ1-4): EAGVVQSPRYKIIEKKQPVAFWCNPISGHNTLYWYLQNLGQGPELLIRYENEEAVDDSQLPKDRFSAERLKGVDSTLKIQPAELGDSAVYLCASSSWTGSSLNEELSFGSGTQLSVL.

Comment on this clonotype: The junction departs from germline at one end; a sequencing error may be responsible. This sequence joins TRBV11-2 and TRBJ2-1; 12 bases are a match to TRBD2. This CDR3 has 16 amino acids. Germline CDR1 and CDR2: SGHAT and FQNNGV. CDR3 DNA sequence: TGTACCAGCAGCCAGGCTAGCGGGGGGGGCGGCAATGAGCAGTTCTTC. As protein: CTSSQASGGGGNEQFF.

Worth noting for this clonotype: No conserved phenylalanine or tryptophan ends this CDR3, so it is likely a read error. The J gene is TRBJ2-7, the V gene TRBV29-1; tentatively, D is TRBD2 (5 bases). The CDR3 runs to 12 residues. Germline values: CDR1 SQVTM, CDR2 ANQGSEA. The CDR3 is CSVDGNNYDQYL. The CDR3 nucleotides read TGCAGCGTTGACGGGAACAACTACGATCAGTACTTA.

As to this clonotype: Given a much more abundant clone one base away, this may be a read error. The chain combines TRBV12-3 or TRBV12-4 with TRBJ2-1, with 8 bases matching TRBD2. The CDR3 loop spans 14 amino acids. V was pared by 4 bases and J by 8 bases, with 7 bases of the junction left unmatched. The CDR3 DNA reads TGTGCCAGCAGTTGGAACGGGGGGGCGGATGAGCAGTTCTTC. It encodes CASSWNGGADEQFF.

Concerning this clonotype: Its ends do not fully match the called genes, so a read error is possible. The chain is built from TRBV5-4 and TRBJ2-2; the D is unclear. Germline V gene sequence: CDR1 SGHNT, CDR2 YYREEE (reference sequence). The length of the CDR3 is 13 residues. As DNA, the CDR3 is TGTGCCAGTAGCTTGAGGCTAGTCGGGGAGCTGTTTTTT. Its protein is CASSLRLVGELFF.

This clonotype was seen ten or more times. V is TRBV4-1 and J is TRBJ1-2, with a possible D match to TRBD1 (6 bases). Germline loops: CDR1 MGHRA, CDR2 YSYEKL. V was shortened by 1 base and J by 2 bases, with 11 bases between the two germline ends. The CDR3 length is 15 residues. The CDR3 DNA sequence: TGCGCCAGCAGCCAAGTTGGACAGCCGAACTATGGCTACACCTTC. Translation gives CASSQVGQPNYGYTF.

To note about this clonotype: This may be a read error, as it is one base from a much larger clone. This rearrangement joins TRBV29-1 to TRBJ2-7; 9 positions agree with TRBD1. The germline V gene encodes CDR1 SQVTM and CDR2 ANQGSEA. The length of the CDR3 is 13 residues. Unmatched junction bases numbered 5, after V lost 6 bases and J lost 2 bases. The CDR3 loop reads CSVTRDRAYEQYF. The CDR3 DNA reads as TGCAGCGTGACCCGGGACAGGGCCTACGAGCAGTACTTC.

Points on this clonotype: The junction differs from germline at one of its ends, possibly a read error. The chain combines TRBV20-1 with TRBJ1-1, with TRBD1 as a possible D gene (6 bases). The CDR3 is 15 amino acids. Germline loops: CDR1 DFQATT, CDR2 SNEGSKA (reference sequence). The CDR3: CSASAPGAPGTEAYF. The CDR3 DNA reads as TGCAGTGCCAGTGCCCCGGGGGCGCCGGGCACTGAAGCTTACTTT.

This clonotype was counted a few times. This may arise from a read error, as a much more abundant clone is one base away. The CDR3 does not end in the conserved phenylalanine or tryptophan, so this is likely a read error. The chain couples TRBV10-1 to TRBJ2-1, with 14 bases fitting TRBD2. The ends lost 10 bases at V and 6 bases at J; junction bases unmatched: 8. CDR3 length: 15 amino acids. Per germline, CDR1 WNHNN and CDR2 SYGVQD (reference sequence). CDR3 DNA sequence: TGCGCCACAGAAGTTGGGACTAGCGGGAGCAATGAGCAGTTCTAC. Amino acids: CATEVGTSGSNEQFY.

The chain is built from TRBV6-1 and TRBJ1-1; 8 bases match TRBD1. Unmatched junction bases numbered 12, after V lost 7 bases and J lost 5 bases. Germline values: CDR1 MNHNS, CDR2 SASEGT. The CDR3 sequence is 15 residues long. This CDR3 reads CASNTGGATETEAFF. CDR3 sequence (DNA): TGTGCCAGCAATACAGGGGGGGCAACAGAAACTGAAGCTTTCTTT.

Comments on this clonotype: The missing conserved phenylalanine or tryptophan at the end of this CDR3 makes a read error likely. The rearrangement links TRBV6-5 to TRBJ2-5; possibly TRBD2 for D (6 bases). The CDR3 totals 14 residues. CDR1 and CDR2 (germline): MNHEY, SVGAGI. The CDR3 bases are TGTGCCAGCGGTTACAAGGGGAGGCGGGAGACCCAGTACCTC. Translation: CASGYKGRRETQYL.

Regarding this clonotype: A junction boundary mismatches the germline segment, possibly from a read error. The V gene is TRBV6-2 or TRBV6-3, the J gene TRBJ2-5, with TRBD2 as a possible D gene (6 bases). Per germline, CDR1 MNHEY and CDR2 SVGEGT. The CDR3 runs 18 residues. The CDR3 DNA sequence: TGTGCCAGCAGTTTTCCATCTTTTCAGCGGGTTGGGGAAGAGGCCCAGTACTTC. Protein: CASSFPSFQRVGEEAQYF.

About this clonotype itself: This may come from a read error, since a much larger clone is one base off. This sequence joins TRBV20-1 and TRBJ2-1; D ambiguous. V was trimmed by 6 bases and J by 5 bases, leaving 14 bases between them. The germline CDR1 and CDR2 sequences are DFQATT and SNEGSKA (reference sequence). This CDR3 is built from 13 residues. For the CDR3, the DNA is TGCAGTGCCGCAAACTCTCTCGACAATGAGCAGTTCTTC. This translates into CSAANSLDNEQFF.

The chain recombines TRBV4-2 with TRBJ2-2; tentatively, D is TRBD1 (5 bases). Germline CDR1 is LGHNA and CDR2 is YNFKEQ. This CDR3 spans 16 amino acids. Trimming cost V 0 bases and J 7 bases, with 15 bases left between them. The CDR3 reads CASSQDESRVDGELFF. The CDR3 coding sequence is TGTGCCAGCAGCCAAGATGAAAGCAGGGTGGACGGGGAGCTGTTTTTT.

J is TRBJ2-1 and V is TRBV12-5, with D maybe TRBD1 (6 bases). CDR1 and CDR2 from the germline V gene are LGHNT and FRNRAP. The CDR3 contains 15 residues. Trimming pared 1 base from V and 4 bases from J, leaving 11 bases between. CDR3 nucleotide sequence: TGTGCTAGTGGTTTGGCATGGGGGCGTTACAATGAGCAGTTCTTC. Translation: CASGLAWGRYNEQFF.

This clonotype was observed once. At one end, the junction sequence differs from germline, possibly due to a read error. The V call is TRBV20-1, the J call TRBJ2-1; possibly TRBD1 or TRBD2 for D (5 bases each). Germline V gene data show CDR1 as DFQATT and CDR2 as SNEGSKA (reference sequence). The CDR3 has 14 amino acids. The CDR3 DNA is TGCAGTACTAGAGATCTGGGGGATTACAATGAGCAGTTCTTC. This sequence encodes CSTRDLGDYNEQFF.

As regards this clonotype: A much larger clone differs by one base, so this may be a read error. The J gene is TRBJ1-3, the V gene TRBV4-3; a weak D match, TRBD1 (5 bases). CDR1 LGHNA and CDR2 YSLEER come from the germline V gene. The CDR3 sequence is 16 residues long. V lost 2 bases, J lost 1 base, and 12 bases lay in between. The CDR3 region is CASSQQWGVSGNTIYF. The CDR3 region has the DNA TGCGCCAGCAGCCAACAGTGGGGGGTTTCTGGAAACACCATATATTTT.

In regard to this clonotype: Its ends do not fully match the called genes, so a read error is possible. CDR3 residues: CASSLASGAFSSYSERFF. The CDR3 nucleotides read TGTGCCAGCAGCTTAGCCAGCGGGGCTTTTAGCTCCTACAGTGAGCGGTTCTTC. The chain joins TRBV11-3 to TRBJ2-1; 7 nucleotides line up with TRBD2. Germline V gene sequence: CDR1 SGHNT, CDR2 YENEEA. There are 18 residues in the CDR3.

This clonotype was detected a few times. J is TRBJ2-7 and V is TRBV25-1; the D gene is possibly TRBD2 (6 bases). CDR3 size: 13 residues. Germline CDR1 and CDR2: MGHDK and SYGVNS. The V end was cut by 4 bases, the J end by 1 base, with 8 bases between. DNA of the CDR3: TGTGCCAGCAGTGGGGACTTATCCTACGAGCAGTACTTC. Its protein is CASSGDLSYEQYF.

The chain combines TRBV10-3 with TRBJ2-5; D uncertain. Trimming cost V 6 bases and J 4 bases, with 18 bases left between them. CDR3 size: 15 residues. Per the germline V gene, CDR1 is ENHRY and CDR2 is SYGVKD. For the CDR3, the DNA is TGTGCCATCAGCTCTGAGACGGGCCCCCGAGAGACCCAGTACTTC. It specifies CAISSETGPRETQYF.

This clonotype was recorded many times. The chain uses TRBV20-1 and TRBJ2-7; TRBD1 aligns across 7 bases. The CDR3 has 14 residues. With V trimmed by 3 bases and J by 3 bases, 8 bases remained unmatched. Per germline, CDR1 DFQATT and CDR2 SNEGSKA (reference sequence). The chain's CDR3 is CSASAPGQNYEQYF. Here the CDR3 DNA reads TGCAGTGCTAGCGCACCGGGACAGAACTACGAGCAGTACTTC.

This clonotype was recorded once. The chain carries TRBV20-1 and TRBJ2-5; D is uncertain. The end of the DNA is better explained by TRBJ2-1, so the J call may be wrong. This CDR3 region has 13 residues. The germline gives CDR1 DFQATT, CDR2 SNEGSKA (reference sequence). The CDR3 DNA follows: TGCAGTGCTGTGACTCTCTCACTGGAGACCCAGTTCTTC. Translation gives CSAVTLSLETQFF.

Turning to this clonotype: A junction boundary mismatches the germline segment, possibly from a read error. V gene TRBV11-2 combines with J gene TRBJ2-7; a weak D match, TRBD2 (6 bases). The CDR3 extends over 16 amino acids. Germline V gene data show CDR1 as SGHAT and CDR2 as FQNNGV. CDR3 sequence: CASNLEELGGTYEQYF. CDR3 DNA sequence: TGTGCCAGTAACTTAGAAGAATTGGGGGGTACCTACGAGCAGTATTTC.